The present T cell receptor beta chain was sequenced within a study of cytomegalovirus exposure and HLA in healthy donors. A multiplex PCR was run with 60 Vbeta primers and 13 Jbeta primers. The table came from immunoSEQ multiplex PCR; TCRdb's copy has only in-frame clones and leaves some out. The sample records approximately 130,000 clones, 82% being singletons. CDR3 length: 12 residues. Germline values: CDR1 SGHRS, CDR2 YFSETQ. V dropped 4 bases and J dropped 2 bases, with 5 bases sitting between them. The chain recombines TRBV5-1 with TRBJ2-3; no firm D call. The clonotype was recovered from a woman aged 45-65 years in good health and CMV-seropositive. Sequences were obtained from PBMCs. The DNA of the CDR3 is TGCGCCAGCAGCGGCAACACAGATACGCAGTATTTT. As protein: CASSGNTDTQYF.